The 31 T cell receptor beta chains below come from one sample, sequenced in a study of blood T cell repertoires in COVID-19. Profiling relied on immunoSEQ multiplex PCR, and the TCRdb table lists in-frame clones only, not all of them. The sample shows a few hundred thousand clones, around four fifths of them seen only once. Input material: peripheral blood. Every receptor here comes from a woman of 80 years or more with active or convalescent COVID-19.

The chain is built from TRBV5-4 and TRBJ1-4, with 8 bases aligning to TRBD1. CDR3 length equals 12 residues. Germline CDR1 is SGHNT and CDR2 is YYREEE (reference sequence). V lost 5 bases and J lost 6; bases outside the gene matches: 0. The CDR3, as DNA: TGTGCCAGCAGGGACAGGGATGAAAAACTGTTTTTT. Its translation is CASRDRDEKLFF.

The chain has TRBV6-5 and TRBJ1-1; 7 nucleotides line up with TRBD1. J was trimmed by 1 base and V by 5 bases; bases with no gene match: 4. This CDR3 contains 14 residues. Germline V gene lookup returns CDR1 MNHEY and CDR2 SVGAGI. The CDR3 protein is CASSQGQKNTEAFF. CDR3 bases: TGTGCCAGCAGTCAGGGACAGAAGAACACTGAAGCTTTCTTT.

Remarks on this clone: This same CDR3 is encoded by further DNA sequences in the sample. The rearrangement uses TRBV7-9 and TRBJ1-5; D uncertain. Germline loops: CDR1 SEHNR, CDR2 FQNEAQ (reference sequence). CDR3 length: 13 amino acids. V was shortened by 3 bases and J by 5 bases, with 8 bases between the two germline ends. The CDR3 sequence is CASSFQGDQPQHF. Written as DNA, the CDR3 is TGTGCCAGCAGCTTCCAAGGAGATCAGCCCCAGCATTTT.

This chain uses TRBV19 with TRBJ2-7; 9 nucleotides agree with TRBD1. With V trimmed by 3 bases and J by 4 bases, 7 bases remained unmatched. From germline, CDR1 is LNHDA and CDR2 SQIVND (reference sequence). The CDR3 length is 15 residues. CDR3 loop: CASSIPGQGWYEQYF. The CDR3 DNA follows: TGTGCCAGTAGTATTCCGGGACAGGGTTGGTACGAGCAGTACTTC.

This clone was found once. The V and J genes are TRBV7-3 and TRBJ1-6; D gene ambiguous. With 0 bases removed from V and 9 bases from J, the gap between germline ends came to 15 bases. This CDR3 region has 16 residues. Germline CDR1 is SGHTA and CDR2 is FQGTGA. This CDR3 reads CASSLTGAGGSSPLHF. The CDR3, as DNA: TGTGCCAGCAGCTTAACGGGTGCGGGAGGATCTTCACCCCTCCACTTT.

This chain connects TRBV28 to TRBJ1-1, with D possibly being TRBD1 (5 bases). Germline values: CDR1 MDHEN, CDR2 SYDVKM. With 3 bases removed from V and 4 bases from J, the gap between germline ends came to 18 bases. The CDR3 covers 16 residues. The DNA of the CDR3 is TGTGCCAGCAGTTTTTCGATGACTGGGGCGCGCACTGAAGCTTTCTTT. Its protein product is CASSFSMTGARTEAFF.

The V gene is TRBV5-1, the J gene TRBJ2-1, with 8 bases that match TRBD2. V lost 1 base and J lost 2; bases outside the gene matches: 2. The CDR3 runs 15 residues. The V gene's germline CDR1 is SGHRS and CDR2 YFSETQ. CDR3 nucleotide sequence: TGCGCCAGCAGCTTGACTAGCGGTACCTACAATGAGCAGTTCTTC. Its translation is CASSLTSGTYNEQFF. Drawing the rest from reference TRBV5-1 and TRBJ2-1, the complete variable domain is KAGVTQTPRYLIKTRGQQVTLSCSPISGHRSVSWYQQTPGQGLQFLFEYFSETQRNKGNFPGRFSGRQFSNSRSEMNVSTLELGDSALYLCASSLTSGTYNEQFFGPGTRLTVL.

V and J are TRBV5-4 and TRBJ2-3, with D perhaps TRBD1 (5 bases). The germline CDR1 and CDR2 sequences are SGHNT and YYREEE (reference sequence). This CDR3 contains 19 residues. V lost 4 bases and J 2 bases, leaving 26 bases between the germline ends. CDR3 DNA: TGTGCCAGCAGCCCGGGCAAGATTTTTCAGGGTACTAACACAGATACGCAGTATTTT. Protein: CASSPGKIFQGTNTDTQYF.

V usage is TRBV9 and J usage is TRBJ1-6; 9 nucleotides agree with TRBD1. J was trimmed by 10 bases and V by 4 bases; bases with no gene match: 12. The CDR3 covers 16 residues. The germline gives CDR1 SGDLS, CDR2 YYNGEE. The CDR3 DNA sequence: TGTGCCAGCAGCCCAAAAGGGGGACAGGGAGGGTCACCCCTCCACTTT. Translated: CASSPKGGQGGSPLHF.

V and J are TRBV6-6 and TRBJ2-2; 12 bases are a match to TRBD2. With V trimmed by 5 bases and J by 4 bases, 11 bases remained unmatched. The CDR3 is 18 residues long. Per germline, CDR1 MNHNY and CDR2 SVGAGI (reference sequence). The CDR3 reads CASSQTRLAGVGTGELFF. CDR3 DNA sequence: TGTGCCAGCAGTCAAACCCGACTAGCGGGGGTTGGCACCGGGGAGCTGTTTTTT.

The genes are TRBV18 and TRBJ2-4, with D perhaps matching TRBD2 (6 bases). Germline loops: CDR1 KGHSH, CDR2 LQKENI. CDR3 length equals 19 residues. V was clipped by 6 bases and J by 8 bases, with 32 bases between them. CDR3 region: CASSPRNRESRGRGDIQYF. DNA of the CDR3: TGTGCCAGCTCCCCGAGGAACCGGGAGAGTAGAGGCCGAGGGGACATTCAGTACTTC.

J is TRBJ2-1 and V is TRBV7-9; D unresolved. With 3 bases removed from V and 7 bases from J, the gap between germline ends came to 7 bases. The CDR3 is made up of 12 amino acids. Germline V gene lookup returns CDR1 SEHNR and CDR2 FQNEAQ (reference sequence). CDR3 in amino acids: CASSFSGNEQFF. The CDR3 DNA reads TGTGCCAGCAGCTTTAGTGGTAATGAGCAGTTCTTC.

In DNA, the CDR3 is TGTGCCAGCAGCCCCAGGGGGATGAACACTGAAGCTTTCTTT. Its protein is CASSPRGMNTEAFF. The rearrangement joins TRBV11-1 to TRBJ1-1, with 7 bases aligning to TRBD1. Germline CDR1 is SGHAT and CDR2 is FQDESV (reference sequence). J gave up 0 bases and V 5 bases, and 3 bases lay outside the gene matches. This CDR3 contains 14 residues.

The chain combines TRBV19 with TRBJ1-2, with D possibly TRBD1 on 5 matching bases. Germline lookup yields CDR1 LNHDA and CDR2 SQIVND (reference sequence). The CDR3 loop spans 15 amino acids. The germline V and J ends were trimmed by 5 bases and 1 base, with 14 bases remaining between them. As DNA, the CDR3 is TGTGCCAGTAGTTCCCGGGGGGAAGGTAACTATGGCTACACCTTC. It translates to CASSSRGEGNYGYTF.

CDR3: CASSYYGSTDTQYF. CDR3 nucleotide sequence: TGCGCCAGCAGTTATTACGGTAGCACAGATACGCAGTATTTT. V is TRBV5-1 and J is TRBJ2-3, with no clear D. This CDR3 spans 14 amino acids. Trimming cost V 5 bases and J 0 bases, with 10 bases left between them. Germline assignment: CDR1 SGHRS and CDR2 YFSETQ.

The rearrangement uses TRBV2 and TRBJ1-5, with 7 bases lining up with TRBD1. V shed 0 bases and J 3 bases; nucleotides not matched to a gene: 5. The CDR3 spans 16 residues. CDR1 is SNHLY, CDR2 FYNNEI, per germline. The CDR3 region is CASSEALGTANQPQHF. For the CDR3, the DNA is TGTGCCAGCAGTGAAGCGCTTGGGACAGCCAATCAGCCCCAGCATTTT.

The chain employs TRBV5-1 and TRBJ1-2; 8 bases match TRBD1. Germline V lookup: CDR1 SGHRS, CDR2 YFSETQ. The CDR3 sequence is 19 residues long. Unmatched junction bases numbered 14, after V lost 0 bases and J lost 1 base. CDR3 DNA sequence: TGCGCCAGCAGCTTGGGGGCAGGGGGCGACCCCTCTCGTAACTATGGCTACACCTTC. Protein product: CASSLGAGGDPSRNYGYTF.

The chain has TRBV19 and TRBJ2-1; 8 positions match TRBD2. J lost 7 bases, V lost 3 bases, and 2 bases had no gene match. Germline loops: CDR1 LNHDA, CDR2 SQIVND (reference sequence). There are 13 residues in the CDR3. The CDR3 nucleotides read TGTGCCAGTAGTATTCGGGGGGGGAATGAGCAGTTCTTC. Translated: CASSIRGGNEQFF.

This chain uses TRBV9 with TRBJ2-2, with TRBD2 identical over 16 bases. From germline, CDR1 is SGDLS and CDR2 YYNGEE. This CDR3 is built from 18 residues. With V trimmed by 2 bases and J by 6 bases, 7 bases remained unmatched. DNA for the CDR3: TGTGCCAGCAGCGTTGGGACTAGCGGGGGGGTCCCGGCCGGGGAGCTGTTTTTT. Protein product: CASSVGTSGGVPAGELFF.

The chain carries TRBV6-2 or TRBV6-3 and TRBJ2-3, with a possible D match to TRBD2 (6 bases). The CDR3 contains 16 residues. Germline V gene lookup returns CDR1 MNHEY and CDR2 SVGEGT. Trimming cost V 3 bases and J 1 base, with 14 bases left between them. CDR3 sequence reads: CASSYLGLQGTDTQYF. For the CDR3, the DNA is TGTGCCAGCAGTTATTTAGGACTACAGGGCACAGATACGCAGTATTTT.

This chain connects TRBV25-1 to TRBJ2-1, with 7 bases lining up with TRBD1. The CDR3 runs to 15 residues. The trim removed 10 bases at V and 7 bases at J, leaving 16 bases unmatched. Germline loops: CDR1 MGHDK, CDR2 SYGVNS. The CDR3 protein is CATDPPLGGGNEQFF. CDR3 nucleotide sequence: TGTGCCACCGACCCCCCCCTAGGGGGCGGGAATGAGCAGTTCTTC.

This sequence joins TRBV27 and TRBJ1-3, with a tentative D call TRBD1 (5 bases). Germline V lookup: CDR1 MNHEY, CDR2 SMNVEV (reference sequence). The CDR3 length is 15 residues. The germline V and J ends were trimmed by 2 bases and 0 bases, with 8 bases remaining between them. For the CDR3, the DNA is TGTGCCAGCAGTTTAGGGGGGGGCTCTGGAAACACCATATATTTT. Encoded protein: CASSLGGGSGNTIYF.

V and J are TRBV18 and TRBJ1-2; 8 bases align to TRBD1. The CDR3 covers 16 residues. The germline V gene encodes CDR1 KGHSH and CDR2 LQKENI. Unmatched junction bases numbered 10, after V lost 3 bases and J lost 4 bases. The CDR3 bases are TGTGCCAGCTCACCGGGACAGGCTATACAGGGCTATGGCTACACCTTC. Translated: CASSPGQAIQGYGYTF.

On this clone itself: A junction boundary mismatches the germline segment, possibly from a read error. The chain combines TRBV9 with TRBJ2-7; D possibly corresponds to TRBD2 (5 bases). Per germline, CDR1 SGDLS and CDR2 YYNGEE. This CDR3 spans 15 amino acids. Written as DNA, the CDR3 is TGTGCCAGCAGCGTAGATGGTAGCGTCTCCTACGAGCGGTACTTC. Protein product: CASSVDGSVSYERYF.

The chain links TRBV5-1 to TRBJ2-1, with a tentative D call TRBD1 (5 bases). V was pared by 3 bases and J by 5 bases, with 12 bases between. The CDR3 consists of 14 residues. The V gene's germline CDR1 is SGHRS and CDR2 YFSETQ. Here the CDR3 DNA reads TGCGCCAGCAGCTCCCCCGACAGTAACAATGAGCAGTTCTTC. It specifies CASSSPDSNNEQFF.

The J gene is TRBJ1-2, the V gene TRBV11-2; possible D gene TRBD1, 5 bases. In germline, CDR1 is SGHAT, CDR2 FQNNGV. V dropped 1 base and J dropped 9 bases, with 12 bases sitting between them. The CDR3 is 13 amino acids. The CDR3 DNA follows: TGTGCCAGCAGCTTAGGAAGGGGCAGAAGCTACACCTTC. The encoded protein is CASSLGRGRSYTF.

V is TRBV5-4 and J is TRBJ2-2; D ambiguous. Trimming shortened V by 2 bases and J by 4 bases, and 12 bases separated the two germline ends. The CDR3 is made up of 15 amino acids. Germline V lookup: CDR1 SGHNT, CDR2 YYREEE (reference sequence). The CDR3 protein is CASSFVTDITGELFF. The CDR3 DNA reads TGTGCCAGCAGCTTCGTAACAGACATCACCGGGGAGCTGTTTTTT.

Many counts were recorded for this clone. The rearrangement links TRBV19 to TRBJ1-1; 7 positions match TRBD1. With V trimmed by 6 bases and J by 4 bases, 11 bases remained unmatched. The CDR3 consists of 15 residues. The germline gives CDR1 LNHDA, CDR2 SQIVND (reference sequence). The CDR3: CASRRGAQGVTEAFF. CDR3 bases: TGTGCCAGTAGACGAGGGGCCCAGGGGGTCACTGAAGCTTTCTTT.

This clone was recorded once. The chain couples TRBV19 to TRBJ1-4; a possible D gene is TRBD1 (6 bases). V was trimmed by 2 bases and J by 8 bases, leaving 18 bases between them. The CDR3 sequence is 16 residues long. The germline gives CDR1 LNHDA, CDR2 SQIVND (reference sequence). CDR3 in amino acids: CASSITGTKRDEKLFF. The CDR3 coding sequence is TGTGCCAGTAGTATAACGGGGACAAAACGGGACGAAAAACTGTTTTTT.

CDR3 residues: CASRGDTSAFSYNEQFF. In DNA form, the CDR3 reads TGTGCCAGCAGGGGGGACACTAGCGCCTTCTCCTACAATGAGCAGTTCTTC. V usage is TRBV14 and J usage is TRBJ2-1; D perhaps matches TRBD2 (7 bases). V was cut by 6 bases and J by 0 bases, with 18 bases left in between. This CDR3 comprises 17 residues. Germline V gene lookup returns CDR1 SGHDN and CDR2 FVKESK.

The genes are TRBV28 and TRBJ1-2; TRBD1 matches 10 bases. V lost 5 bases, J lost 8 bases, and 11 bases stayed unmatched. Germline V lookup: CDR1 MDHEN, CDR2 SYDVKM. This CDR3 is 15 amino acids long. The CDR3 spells CASSTQRTGGRGYTF. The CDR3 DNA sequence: TGTGCCAGCAGTACCCAGCGGACAGGGGGTAGGGGCTACACCTTC.